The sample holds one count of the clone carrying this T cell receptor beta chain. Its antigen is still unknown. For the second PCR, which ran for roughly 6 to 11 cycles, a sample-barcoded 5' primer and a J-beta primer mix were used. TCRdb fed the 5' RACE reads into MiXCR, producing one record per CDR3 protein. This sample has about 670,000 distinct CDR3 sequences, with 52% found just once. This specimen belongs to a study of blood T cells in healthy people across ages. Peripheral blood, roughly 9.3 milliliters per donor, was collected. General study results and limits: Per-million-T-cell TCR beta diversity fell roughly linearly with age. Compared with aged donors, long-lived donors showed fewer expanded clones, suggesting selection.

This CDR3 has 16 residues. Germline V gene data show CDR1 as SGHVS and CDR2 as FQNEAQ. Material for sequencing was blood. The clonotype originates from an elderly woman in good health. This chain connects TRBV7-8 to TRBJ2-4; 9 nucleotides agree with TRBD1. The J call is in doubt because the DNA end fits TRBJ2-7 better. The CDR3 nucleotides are TGTGCCAGCAGCCAGAGGGGGACAGGGCTCTCCTACGAGCAGTACTTC. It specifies CASSQRGTGLSYEQYF.